This T cell receptor beta chain comes out of a study of shared clonotypes between healthy human individuals. Study in general: A donor's plate count was three for CD4 naive and three for CD4 memory; CD8 naive had two and CD8 memory one.

V shed 5 bases, J shed 5 bases, and the junction held 11 bases outside the gene matches. The CDR3 sequence is 16 residues long. CDR1 is LNHDA and CDR2 is SQIVND in the germline V gene (reference sequence). Original handling: ImmunoSEQ only sent back junction sequences with no quality scores, so filtering was done differently. Clones were read by immunoSEQ multiplex PCR, and TCRdb kept only the in-frame ones, dropping some. V and J calls and clone size are copied from that table; D and trimming were computed from the DNA. Of 2 million to 2.5 million clones listed, more than 85% are singletons. Sequencing was performed on naive CD4+ T cells from PBMCs. This sample's subset: CD45RA+ positively selected. This chain uses TRBV19 with TRBJ1-1, with TRBD1 matching 10 bases. The origin of this receptor is a man between 18 and 29 years old in good health. Some clones in this sample may be carry-over from other donors' samples. The CDR3 region is CASSPRQGALRTEAFF. CDR3 nucleotides: TGTGCCAGTAGTCCCAGACAGGGGGCCTTGCGGACTGAAGCTTTCTTT.